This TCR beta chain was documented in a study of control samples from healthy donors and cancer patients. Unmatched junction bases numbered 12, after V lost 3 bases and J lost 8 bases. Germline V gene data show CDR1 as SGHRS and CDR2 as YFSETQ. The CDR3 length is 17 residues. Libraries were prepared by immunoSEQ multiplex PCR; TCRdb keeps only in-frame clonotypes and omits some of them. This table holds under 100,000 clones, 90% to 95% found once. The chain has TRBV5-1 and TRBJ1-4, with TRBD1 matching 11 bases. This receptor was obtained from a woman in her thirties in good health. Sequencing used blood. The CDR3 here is CASSWGQGGPGEEKLFF. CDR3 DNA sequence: TGCGCCAGCAGCTGGGGACAGGGGGGCCCCGGGGAAGAAAAACTGTTTTTT.